The present T cell receptor beta chain was sequenced within a study of spatial heterogeneity in lung cancer. Study-level results: Intratumoral expanded alpha and beta TCR counts were found to track tumor mutation counts. Ubiquitous and regional expanded TCR counts mirrored ubiquitous and regional nonsynonymous mutation counts, respectively.

The time point here: sample taken at primary tumor resection. Material for sequencing was whole RNA from tumor, nontumor lung or frozen PBMC, left unsorted. As concerns this clonotype: Its target is unknown. One junction end does not reproduce the germline sequence, and a read error may be involved.

The study tagged each TCR cDNA molecule with a unique molecular identifier. TCRdb re-called the 5' RACE reads through MiXCR, storing one row per CDR3 protein. The sample records about 22,000 distinct CDR3 sequences, approximately 2.8% being singletons. CDR1 GTSNPN and CDR2 SVGIG come from the germline V gene (reference sequence). The CDR3 loop spans 13 amino acids. The sequencing here drew on lung tumor tissue, taken at surgery. The clonotype originates from a male donor with early-stage non-small cell lung cancer. This rearrangement joins TRBV30 to TRBJ1-1; no clear D. The CDR3 reads CARRRRLNTEAFF. CDR3 nucleotide sequence: TGTGCCCGGAGAAGACGCCTGAACACTGAAGCTTTCTTT.